This T cell receptor (beta chain) was recovered during a study of T-cell memory formation after mild COVID-19. Turning to the study itself: Each donor largely had its own TCR clusters.

The study's findings and limits: A balance of CD4 and CD8 characterized clones contracting day 15 to 85, whereas later expanders leaned CD4+. Several responding clones turned up in pre-infection memory, indicating that cross-reactive memory may have taken part.

The CDR3 contains 14 residues. Germline loops: CDR1 LGHDT, CDR2 YNNKEL (reference sequence). Trimming left V 4 bases short and J 2 bases short, with 12 bases between. In regard to this clonotype: Its cognate antigen is unknown.

Constant-segment-primed 5'RACE gave TCR alpha and TCR beta cDNA libraries with sample barcodes and UMIs. TCRdb reprocessed the 5' RACE reads with MiXCR, giving one entry per CDR3 protein. The table includes 350,000 to 450,000 distinct CDR3 sequences, over 25% detected once. The gene calls are TRBV3-1 and TRBJ2-7; D gene ambiguous. Sequenced material: PBMCs or a T cell subset sorted from them (not recorded which). This receptor was taken from an adult woman who had mild COVID-19 (a few samples of this study predate the infection). Cell type and time point are not known. The CDR3 loop reads CASSLNPEAYEQYF. CDR3 nucleotide sequence: TGTGCCAGCAGCCTCAACCCCGAGGCCTACGAGCAGTACTTC.